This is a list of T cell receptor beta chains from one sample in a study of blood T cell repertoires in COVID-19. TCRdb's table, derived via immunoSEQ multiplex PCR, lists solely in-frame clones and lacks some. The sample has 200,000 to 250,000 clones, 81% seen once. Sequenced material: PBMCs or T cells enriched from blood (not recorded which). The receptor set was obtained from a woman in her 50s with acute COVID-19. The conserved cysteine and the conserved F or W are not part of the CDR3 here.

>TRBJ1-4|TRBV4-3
ASSQYGSNGLEELF
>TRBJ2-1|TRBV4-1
ASSQERRGGQGEQF
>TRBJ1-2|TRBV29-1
SADSASNYGYT
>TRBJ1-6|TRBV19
ASGQGANSPLH
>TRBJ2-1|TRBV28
ASSSSGTSRPYNEQF
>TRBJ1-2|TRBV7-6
ASSLSPGGIDGYT
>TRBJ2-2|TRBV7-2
ASSFSRRGGGTGELF
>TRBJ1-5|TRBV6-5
ASSPSNNQPQH
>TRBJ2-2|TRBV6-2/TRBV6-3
ASGPNTGPGELF
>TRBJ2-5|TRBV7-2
ASSLAGQGETQY
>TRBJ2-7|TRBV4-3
ASSLGSGRAGEQY
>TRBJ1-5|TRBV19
ASSTTTKGSNQPQH
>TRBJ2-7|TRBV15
ATSRDRQFVSEQY
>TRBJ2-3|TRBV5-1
ASSWTSTDTQY
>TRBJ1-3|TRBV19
ASSIVLSGNTIY
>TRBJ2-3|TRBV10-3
AISSGGPTDTQY
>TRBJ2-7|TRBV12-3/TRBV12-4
ASRTSLAEQY
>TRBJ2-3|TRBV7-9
ASSLGTFSTDTQY
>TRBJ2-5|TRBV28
ASSLAGLAGGSYQETQY
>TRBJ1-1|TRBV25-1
ASSDSREVGNEAF
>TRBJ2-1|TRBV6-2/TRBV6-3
ASSYSRNEQF
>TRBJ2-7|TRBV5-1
ASSLGGQGKGEQY
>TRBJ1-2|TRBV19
ASSDWAGGDYGYT
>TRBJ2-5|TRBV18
ASSPRRGETQY
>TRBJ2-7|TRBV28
ASRKGRTVTYEQY
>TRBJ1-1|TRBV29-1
SVDPGNTEAF
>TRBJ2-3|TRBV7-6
ASSLLAGGPGRTDTQY
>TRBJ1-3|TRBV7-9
ASSLSEGNTIY
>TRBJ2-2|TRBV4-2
ASSEGGGAVAGELF
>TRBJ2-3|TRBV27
ASSSVAGGGWGTDTQY
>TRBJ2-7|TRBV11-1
ASSSSRGGYEQY
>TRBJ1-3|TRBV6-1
ASSEVGSSGNTIY
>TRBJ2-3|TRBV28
ASSGRDRGSY
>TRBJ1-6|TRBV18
ASSPGGNSPLH
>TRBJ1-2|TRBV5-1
ASSPPDRPYGYT
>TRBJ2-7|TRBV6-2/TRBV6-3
ASSYSMQGPLYEQY
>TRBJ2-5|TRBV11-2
ASSPHGQQETQY
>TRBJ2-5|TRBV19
ASSSPPGTFQETQY
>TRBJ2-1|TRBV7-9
ASSLSGQGADEQF
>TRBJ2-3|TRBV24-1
ATADSTTDTQY
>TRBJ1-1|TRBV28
ASSPGQGPDEAF
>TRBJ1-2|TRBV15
ATLLESDYGYT